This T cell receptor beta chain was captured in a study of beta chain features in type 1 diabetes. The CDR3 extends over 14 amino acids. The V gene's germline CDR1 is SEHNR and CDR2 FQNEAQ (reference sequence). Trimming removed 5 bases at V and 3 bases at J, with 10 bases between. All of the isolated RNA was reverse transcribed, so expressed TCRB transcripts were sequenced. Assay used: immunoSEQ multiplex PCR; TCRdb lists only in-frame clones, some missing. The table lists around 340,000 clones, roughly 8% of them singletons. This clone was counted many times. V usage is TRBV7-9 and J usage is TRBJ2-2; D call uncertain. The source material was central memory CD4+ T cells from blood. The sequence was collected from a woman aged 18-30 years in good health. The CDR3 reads CASSPYTDTGELFF. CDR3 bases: TGTGCCAGCAGCCCATACACTGACACCGGGGAGCTGTTTTTT.